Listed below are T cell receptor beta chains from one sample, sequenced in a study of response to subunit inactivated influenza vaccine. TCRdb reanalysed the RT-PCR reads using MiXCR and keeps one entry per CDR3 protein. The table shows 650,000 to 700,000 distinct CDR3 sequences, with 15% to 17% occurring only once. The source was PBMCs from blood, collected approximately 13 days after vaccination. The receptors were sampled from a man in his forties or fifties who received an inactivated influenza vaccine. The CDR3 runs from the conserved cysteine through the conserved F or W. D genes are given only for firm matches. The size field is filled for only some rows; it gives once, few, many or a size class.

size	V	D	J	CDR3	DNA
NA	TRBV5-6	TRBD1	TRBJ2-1	CAISSGTGWIFNEQFF	TGTGCCATCAGCTCCGGGACAGGGTGGATTTTCAATGAGCAGTTCTTC
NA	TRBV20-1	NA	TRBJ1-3	CSARDPGAGIENTIYF	TGCAGTGCTAGAGATCCCGGGGCAGGAATCGAAAACACCATATATTTT
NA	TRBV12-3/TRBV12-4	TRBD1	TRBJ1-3	CASSRTRQGAGNTIYF	TGTGCCAGCAGTAGGACGAGACAGGGGGCCGGAAACACCATATATTTT
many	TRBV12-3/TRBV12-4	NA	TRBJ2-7	CASSLAGGYFEQYF	TGTGCCAGCAGTTTAGCAGGGGGGTACTTCGAGCAGTACTTC
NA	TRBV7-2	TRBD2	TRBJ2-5	CATRGSGSYQETQYF	TGTGCCACCAGAGGTAGCGGGTCGTACCAAGAGACCCAGTACTTC
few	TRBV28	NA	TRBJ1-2	CASSSGSVGYGYTF	TGTGCCAGCAGCTCAGGGTCCGTTGGCTATGGCTACACCTTC
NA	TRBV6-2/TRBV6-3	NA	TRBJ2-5	CASSYSEQGDETQYF	TGTGCCAGCAGTTACTCGGAACAGGGCGACGAGACCCAGTACTTC
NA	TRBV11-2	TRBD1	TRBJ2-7	CASSQSGTGGSYEQYF	TGTGCCAGCAGCCAGAGTGGGACAGGAGGCTCCTACGAGCAGTACTTC
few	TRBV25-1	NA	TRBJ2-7	CASSDARQGGPRSYEQYF	TGTGCCAGCAGTGATGCCAGACAAGGGGGGCCTAGATCCTACGAGCAGTACTTC
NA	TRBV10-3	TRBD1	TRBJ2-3	CAISDPRDSSFGDTQYF	TGTGCCATCAGTGACCCCCGGGACAGCTCCTTCGGGGATACGCAGTATTTT
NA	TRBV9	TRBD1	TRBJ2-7	CASSPDRGDEQYF	TGTGCCAGCAGCCCCGACAGGGGCGACGAGCAGTACTTC
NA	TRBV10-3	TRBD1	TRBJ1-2	CAISAGQVLSYYGYTF	TGTGCCATCAGTGCGGGACAGGTCCTGTCTTACTATGGCTACACCTTC
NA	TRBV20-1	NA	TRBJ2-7	CSARGLAASYEQYF	TGCAGTGCTAGAGGCTTAGCGGCTTCCTACGAGCAGTACTTC
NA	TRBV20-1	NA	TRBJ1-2	CSGGPANYGYTF	TGCAGTGGGGGGCCCGCTAACTATGGCTACACCTTC
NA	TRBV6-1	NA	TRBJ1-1	CASSEASANTEAFF	TGTGCCAGCAGTGAAGCGTCGGCGAACACTGAAGCTTTCTTT
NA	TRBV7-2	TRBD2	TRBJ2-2	CASSQTSGRGELFF	TGTGCCAGCAGCCAGACTAGCGGGAGGGGGGAGCTGTTTTTT
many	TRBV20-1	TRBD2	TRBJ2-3	CSAQGGLAGGPQYF	TGCAGTGCGCAGGGGGGACTAGCGGGGGGGCCGCAGTATTTT
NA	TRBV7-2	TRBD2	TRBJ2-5	CASSSGTRKETQYF	TGTGCCAGCAGCTCCGGGACTAGAAAAGAGACCCAGTACTTC
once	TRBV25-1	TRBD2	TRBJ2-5	CASSELIDGGETQYF	TGTGCCAGCAGTGAATTGATAGACGGGGGGGAGACCCAGTACTTC
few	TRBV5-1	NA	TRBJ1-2	CASSLEQGTGYTF	TGCGCCAGCAGCTTGGAACAGGGAACTGGCTACACCTTC
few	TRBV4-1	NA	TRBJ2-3	CASSQRSFTDTQYF	TGCGCCAGCAGCCAGAGGAGCTTCACAGATACGCAGTATTTT
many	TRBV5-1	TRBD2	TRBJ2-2	CASSSSGTKGAGELFF	TGCGCCAGCAGCAGTTCCGGGACTAAAGGCGCCGGGGAGCTGTTTTTT
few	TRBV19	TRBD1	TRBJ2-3	CASRNRGRRGTDTQYF	TGTGCCAGTAGAAACAGGGGGCGCCGTGGCACAGATACGCAGTATTTT
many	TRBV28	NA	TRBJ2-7	CASSPPGYEQYF	TGTGCCAGCAGTCCCCCCGGGTACGAGCAGTACTTC
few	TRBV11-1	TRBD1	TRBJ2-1	CASSFFRDRGSFF	TGTGCCAGCAGCTTTTTTCGGGACAGGGGTAGTTTCTTC
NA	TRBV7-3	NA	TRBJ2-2	CASSLNTENTGELFF	TGTGCCAGCAGCTTAAACACGGAGAACACCGGGGAGCTGTTTTTT
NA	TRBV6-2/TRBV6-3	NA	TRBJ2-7	CASSYIDGGRAIFGSYEQYF	TGTGCCAGCAGTTACATTGACGGGGGCAGGGCAATCTTTGGGTCCTACGAGCAGTACTTC
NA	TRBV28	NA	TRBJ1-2	CASSQPPGLRGYTF	TGTGCCAGCAGCCAACCCCCAGGGTTACGGGGCTACACCTTC
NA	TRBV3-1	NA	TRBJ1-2	CASSQERDGGYTF	TGTGCCAGCAGCCAAGAGAGGGACGGCGGCTACACCTTC
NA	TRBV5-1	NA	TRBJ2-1	CASSFADPGGVQFF	TGCGCCAGCAGCTTTGCAGACCCCGGGGGAGTGCAGTTCTTC
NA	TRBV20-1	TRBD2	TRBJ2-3	CSEAGGPPDTQYF	TGCAGTGAAGCGGGGGGGCCCCCAGATACGCAGTATTTT
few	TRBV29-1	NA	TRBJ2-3	CSVPPGGTDTQYF	TGCAGCGTACCCCCGGGCGGCACAGATACGCAGTATTTT
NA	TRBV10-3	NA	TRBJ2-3	CAIKSGPGDTDTQYF	TGTGCCATCAAGTCGGGGCCGGGGGACACAGATACGCAGTATTTT
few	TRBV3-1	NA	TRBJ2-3	CASSQHADTQYF	TGTGCCAGCAGCCAACATGCAGATACGCAGTATTTT
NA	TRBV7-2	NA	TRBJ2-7	CASSPAHYEQYF	TGTGCCAGCAGCCCGGCCCACTACGAGCAGTACTTC
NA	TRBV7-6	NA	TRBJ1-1	CASSLSSAGTEAFF	TGTGCCAGCAGCTTATCCTCGGCGGGGACTGAAGCTTTCTTT
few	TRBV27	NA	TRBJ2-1	CAPYEGDNEQFF	TGTGCCCCGTACGAAGGGGACAATGAGCAGTTCTTC
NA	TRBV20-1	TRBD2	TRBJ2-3	CSALDLADRTDTQYF	TGCAGTGCACTGGATCTAGCGGATCGGACAGATACGCAGTATTTT
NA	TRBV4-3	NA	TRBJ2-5	CASSPSPTWETQYF	TGCGCCAGCAGCCCGAGCCCGACTTGGGAGACCCAGTACTTC
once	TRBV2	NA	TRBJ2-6	CASRGTDGALGANVLTF	TGTGCCAGCAGGGGGACGGACGGGGCTCTTGGGGCCAACGTCCTGACTTTC
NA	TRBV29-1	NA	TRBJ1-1	CSVEDSTGIGSPEAFF	TGCAGCGTTGAAGACTCCACTGGTATAGGGAGTCCTGAAGCTTTCTTT